This entry is about one T cell receptor (beta chain). As processed by the authors: Nucleated cell number was recorded as an estimate derived from reference gene primer amplification. Libraries were prepared by immunoSEQ multiplex PCR; TCRdb keeps only in-frame clonotypes and omits some of them. The DNA was the basis for D and trimming; V, J and clone size are from that table. The table shows roughly 48,000 clones, with about 90% occurring only once. The data stem from a study of blood T cell repertoires in COVID-19. At the level of the study: COVID-19 samples from acute and convalescent phases originated in the United States, Italy and Spain. PBMCs, B-cell-depleted T cells, or T cells were the source of the cDNA or gDNA that made up the material.

Germline values: CDR1 GTSNPN, CDR2 SVGIG (reference sequence). This CDR3 has 14 amino acids. Between the trimmed V and J ends, which lost 2 bases and 0 bases, there was a span of 8 bases. This receptor was obtained from a human donor in a cohort sampled during active COVID-19. The rearrangement joins TRBV30 to TRBJ1-3; D uncertain. The specimen was peripheral blood. CDR3 nucleotides: TGTGCCTGGAGTCGGGGTGCCTCTGGAAACACCATATATTTT. Residues: CAWSRGASGNTIYF.